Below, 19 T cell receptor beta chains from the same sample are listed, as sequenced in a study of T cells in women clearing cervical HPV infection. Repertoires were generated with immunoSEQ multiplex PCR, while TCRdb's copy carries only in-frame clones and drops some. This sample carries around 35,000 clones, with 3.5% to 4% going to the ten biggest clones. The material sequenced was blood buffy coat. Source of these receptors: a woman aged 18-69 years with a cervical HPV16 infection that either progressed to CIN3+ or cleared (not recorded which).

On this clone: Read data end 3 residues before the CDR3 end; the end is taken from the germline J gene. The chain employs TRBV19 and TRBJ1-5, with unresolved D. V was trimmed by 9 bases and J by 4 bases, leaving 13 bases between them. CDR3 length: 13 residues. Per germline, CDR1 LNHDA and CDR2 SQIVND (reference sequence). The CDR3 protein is CASTPFSNQPQHF. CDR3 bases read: TGTGCCAGCACTCCCTTTTCGAATCAGCCC.

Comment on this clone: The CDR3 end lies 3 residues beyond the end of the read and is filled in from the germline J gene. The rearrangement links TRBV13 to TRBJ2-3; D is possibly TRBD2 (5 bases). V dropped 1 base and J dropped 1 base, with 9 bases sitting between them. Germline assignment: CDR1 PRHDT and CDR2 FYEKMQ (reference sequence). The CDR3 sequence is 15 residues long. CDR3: CASSLASGGTDTQYF. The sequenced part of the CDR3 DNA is TGTGCCAGCAGCTTAGCCAGCGGTGGCACAGATACG.

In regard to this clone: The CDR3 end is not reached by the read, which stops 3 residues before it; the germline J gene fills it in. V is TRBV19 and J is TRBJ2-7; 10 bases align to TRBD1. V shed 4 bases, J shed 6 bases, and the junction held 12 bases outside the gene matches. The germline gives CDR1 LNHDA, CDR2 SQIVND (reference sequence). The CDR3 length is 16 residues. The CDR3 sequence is CASSTSGTGVFREQYF. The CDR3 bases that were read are TGTGCCAGTAGTACCTCCGGGACAGGGGTATTTCGCGAG.

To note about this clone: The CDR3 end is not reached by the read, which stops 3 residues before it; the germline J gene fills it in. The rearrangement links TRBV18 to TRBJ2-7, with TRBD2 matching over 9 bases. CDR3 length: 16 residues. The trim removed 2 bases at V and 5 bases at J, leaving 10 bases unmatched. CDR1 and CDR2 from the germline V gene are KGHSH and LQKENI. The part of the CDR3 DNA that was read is TGTGCCAGCTCACCAGGGGTAGCGGGGGCACCCGACGAG. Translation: CASSPGVAGAPDE. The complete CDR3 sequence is CASSPGVAGAPDEQYF. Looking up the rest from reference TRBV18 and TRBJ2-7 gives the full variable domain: NAGVMQNPRHLVRRRGQEARLRCSPMKGHSHVYWYRQLPEEGLKFMVYLQKENIIDESGMPKERFSAEFPKEGPSILRIQQVVRGDSAAYFCASSPGVAGAPDEQYFGPGTRLTVT.

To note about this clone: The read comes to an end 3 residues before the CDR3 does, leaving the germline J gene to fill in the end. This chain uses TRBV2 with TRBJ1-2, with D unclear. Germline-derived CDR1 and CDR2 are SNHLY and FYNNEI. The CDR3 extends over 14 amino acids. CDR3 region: CASSEALGYYDYTF. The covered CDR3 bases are TGTGCCAGCAGTGAAGCGCTTGGCTACTACGAC.

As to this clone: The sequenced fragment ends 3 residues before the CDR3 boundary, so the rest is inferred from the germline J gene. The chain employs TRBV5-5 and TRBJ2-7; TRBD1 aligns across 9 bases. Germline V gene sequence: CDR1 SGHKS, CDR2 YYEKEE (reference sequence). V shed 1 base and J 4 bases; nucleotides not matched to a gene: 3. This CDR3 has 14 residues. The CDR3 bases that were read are TGTGCCAGCAGCTTGTGGACAGGGGATTACGAG. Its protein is CASSLWTGDYE. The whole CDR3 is CASSLWTGDYEQYF. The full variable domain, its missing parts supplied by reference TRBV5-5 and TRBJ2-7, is DAGVTQSPTHLIKTRGQQVTLRCSPISGHKSVSWYQQVLGQGPQFIFQYYEKEERGRGNFPDRFSARQFPNYSSELNVNALLLGDSALYLCASSLWTGDYEQYFGPGTRLTVT.

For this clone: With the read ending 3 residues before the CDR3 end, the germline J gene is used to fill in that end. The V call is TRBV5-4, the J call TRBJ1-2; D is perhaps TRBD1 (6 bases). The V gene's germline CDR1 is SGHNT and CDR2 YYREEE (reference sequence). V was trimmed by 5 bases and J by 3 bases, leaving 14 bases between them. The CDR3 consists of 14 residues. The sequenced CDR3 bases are TGTGCCAGCAGTCCCGGGGGGGCTGACTATGGC. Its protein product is CASSPGGADYG. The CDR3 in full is CASSPGGADYGYTF.

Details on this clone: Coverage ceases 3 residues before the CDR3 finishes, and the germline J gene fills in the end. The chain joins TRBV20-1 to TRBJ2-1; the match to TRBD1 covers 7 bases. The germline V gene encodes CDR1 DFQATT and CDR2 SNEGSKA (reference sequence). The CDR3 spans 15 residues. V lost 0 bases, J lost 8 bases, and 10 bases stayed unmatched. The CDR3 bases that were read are TGCAGTGCTAGAGAAGGGGGCCGGGATACTGATGAG. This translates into CSAREGGRDTDE. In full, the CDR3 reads CSAREGGRDTDEQFF.

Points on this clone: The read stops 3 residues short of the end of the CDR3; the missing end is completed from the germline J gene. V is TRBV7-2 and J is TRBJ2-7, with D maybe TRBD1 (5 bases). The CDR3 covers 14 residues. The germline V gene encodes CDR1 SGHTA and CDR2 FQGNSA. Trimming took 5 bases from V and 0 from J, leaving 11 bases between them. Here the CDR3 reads CASSPGPSSYEQYF. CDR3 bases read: TGTGCCAGCAGCCCAGGGCCGAGCTCCTACGAG.

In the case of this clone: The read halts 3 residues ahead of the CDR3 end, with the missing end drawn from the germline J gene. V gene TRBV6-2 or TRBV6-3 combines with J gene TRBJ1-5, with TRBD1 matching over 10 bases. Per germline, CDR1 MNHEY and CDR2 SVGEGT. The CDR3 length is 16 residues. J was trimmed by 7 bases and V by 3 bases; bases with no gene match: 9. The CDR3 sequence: CASSYNFGQGGQPQHF. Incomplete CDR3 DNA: TGTGCCAGCAGTTATAATTTTGGACAGGGGGGACAGCCC.

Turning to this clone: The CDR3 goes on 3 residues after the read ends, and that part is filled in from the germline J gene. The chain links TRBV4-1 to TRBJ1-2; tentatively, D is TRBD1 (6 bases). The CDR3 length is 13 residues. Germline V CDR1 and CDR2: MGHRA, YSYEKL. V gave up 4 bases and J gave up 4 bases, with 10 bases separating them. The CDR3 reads CASSPTGTYGYTF. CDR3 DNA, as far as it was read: TGCGCCAGCAGCCCTACAGGGACCTATGGC.

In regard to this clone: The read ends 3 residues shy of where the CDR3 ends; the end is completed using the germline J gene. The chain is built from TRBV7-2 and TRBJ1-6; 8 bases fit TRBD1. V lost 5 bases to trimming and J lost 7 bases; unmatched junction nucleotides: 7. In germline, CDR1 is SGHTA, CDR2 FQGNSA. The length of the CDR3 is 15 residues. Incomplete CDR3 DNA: TGTGCCAGCAGCCCCCAGGGGGCGCGAAATTCACCC. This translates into CASSPQGARNSP. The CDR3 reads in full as CASSPQGARNSPLHF.

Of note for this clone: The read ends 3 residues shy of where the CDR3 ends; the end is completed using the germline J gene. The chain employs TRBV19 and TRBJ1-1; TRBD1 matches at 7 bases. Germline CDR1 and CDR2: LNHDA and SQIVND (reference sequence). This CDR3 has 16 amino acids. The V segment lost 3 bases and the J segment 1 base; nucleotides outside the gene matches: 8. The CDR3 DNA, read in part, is TGTGCCAGTAGTATCAGGGCAGGGGGAAGGAACACTGAA. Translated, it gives CASSIRAGGRNTE. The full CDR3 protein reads CASSIRAGGRNTEAFF.

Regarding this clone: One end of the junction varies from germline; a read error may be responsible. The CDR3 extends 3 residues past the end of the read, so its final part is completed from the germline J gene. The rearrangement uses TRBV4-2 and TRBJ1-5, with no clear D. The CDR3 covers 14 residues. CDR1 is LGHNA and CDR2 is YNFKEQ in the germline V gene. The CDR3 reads CASSQEAGNQPQHF. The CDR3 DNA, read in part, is TGCGCCAGCAGCCAAGAGGCAGGCAATCAGCCC.

The CDR3 loop is CASSSFKAGGETQYF. Incomplete CDR3 DNA: TGTGCCAGCAGTTCCTTCAAAGCGGGAGGAGAGACC. V usage is TRBV6-2 or TRBV6-3 and J usage is TRBJ2-5, with 9 bases that match TRBD2. The read stops 3 residues short of the end of the CDR3; the missing end is completed from the germline J gene. The germline V gene encodes CDR1 MNHEY and CDR2 SVGEGT. The CDR3 loop spans 15 amino acids. J lost 4 bases, V lost 4 bases, and 7 bases had no gene match.

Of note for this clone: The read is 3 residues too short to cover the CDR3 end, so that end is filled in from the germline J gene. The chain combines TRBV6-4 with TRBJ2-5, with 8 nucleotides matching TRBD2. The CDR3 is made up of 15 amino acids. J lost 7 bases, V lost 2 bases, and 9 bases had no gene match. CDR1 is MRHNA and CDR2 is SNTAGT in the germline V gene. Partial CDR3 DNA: TGTGCCAGCAGTGACGTGGCCGGGGGGGCAGCGACC. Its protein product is CASSDVAGGAAT. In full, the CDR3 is CASSDVAGGAATQYF.

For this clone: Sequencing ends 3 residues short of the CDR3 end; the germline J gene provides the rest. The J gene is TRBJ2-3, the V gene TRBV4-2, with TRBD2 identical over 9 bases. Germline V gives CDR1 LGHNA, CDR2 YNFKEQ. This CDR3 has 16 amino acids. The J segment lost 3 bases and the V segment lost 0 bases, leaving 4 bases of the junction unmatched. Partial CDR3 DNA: TGTGCCAGCAGCCAAGATATAGCGGGAGAGACAGATACG. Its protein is CASSQDIAGETDT. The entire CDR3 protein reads CASSQDIAGETDTQYF.

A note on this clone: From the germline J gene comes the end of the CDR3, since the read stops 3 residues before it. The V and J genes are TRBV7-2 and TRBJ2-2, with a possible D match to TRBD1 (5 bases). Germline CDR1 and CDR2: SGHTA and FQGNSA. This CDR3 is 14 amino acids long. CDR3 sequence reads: CASRPVAGSRLLFF. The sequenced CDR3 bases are TGTGCCAGCAGACCAGTCGCAGGGTCTCGCCTG.

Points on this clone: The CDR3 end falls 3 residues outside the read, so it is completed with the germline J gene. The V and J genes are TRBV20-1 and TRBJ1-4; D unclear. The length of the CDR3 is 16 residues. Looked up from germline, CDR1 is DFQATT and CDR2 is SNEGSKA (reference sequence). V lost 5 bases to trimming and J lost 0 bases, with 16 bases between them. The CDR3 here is CSAPNLRGSTNEKLFF. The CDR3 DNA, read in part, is TGCAGTGCTCCTAATCTGCGGGGATCAACTAATGAAAAA.